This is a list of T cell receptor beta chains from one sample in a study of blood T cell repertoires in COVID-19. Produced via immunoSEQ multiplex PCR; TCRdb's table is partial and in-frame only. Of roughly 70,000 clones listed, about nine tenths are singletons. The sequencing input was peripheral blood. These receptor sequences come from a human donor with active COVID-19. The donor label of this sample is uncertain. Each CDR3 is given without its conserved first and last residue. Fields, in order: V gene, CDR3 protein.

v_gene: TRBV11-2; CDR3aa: ASSEQYGYT
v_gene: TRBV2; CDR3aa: ASNGDTYEQY
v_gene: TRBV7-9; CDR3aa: ASSLGGDPAYEQY
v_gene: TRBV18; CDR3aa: ASSPPGGPYNEQF
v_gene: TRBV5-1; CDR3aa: ASSGGQGGHEKLF
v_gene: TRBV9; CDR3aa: ASSVAPTSGHTDTQY
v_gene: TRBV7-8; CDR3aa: ASSLGHNTEAF
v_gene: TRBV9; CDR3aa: ASSVGSSYNSPLH
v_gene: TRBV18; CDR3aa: ASSPTSPHQETQY
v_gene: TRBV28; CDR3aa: ASSRLTGQAF
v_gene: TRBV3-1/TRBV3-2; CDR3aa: ASSPRLAPNEQF
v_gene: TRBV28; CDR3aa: ASSFSGQTPYEQY
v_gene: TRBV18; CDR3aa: ASSSTSSYNEQF
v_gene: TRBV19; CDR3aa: ASSPTGVKNIQY
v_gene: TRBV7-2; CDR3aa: ASSLAADNSNQPQH
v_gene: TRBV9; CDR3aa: ASSASTGGRDEQY
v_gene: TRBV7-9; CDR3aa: ASRGQRMNTEAF
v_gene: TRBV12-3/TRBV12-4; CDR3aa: ASSYREEQY
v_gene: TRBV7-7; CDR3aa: ASSLDRGGYEQY
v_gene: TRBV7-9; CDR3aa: ASSPTGTTNEKLF
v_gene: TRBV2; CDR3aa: ASRKQGVLEKLF
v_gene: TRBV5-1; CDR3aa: ASSLSGAMSVTEAF
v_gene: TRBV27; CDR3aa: ASSGNPTNGYT
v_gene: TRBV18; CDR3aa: ASSGVPAGNEKLF
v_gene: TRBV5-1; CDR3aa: ASSLASGSTYEQY
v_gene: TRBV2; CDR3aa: ASSLLADTDTQY
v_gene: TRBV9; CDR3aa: ASSKGQMDSPLH
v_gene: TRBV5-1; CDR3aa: ASSLWGGPRETQY
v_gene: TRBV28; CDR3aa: ASTTTGGGDTQY
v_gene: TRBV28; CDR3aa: ASSSSTTSYEQY
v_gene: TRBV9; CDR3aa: ASSGGTGDQPQH
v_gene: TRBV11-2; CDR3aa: ASLRNTEAF
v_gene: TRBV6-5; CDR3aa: ASRRGQGVYEQY
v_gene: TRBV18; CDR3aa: ASSPRDGGGEQY
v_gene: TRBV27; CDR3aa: ASSFKRTSGTVNEQF
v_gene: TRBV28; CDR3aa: ASSLPGQNEQY
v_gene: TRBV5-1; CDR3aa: ASSPWGTGLHEQY
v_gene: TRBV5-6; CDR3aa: ASSLGGGVNSYNEQF
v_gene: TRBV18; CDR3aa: ASSPIAGGDTQY
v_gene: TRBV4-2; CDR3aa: ASSQGPLAASTDTQY
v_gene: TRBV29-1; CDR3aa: SAGRLGEQY
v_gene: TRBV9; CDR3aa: ASSVAQVSYEQY
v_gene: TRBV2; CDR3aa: ASSDGILNTEAF
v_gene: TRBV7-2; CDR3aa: ASSQQLSRDRRNNEQF
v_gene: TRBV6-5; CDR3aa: ASSYRRGVKANVLT
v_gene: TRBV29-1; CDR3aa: SVATSGIDEQF
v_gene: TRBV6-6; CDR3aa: ASSTGTGLNTEAF
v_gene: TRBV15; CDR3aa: ATSPAGQGAFEQY
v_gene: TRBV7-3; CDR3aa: ASSLQRGSSYEQY
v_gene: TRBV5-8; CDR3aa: ASRKSGYT
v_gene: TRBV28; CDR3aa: ASSFRRNYGYT
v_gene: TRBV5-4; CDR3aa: ASSLGQGAKDTQY
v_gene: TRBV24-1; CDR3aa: ATSDSRTGRNTEAF
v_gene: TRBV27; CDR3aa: ASSLGWEGTDTQY